Below, one T cell receptor (beta chain) is given with its context. This clonotype came up many times. No cognate antigen has been identified for it. No much larger clonotype is one base removed from it; base qualities were not supplied. Library creation used PCR. Instrument used: Illumina HiSeq 2500. TCR library preparation used molecular barcoding, with unique molecular identifiers applied to normalize quantification of the TCRbeta repertoire. Using fastp trimming at Q25 and MiXCR clonotype assembly, TCRdb reanalyzed the public sequencing data and kept in-frame beta chains. Identical CDR3 proteins give one entry, which carries the most common genes and DNA. In this sample the table shows about 470,000 distinct CDR3 sequences, over 40% of which occur a single time. Of the sample, around 29% falls within the top ten clones. This entry belongs to a study of T-cell reconstitution after alpha-beta-depleted transplantation in children (dated by TCRdb to 2016 to 2017). Some background on the complete study: The study quantitatively tracked T-cell immune reconstitution after TCRalphabeta/CD19-depleted allogeneic hematopoietic cell transplantation in children using TCR repertoire profiling.

The CDR3, cysteine through phenylalanine, is 12 amino acids long. Solely the CDR3 DNA is kept, with 36 bases framed from the first base. The germline ends are 11 bases apart after V is trimmed by 7 bases and J by 7 bases. What this sample's treatment or condition label stands for: allogeneic hematopoietic cell transplantation with graft depleted of TCRalphabeta T cells and CD19 B cells. Transplant recipients were children who received TCRalphabeta/CD19-depleted allogeneic hematopoietic cell grafts. General findings and caveats noted by the study authors: Over the following months the frequencies of hyperexpanded clones went down, and after one year T-cell counts and TCRbeta diversity were mostly credited to newly produced T cells. In some patients, high TCRbeta diversity at day 60 was attributed to recipient T cells and intrathymic progenitors that had survived conditioning. The apparently early alphabetaT-cell count recovery about two months after transplant was reportedly dependent on only several hundred rapidly expanded clones derived from non-depleted graft cells.

The TCR comes from a girl aged 2 to 10 with aplastic anemia, due to receive a stem cell transplant. Sample: PBMCs, taken before TCRalphabeta/CD19-depleted stem cell transplant. The receptor chain draws on TRBV12-3 or TRBV12-4 and TRBJ1-5, with the D gene uncertain. CDR3 region: CASTSGSQPQHF. In nucleotide form, the sequence is TGTGCCAGCACCTCTGGGTCGCAGCCCCAGCATTTT.